The clone carrying this T cell receptor beta chain was detected a few times. Antigen: not known. TCRdb's table, derived via immunoSEQ multiplex PCR, lists solely in-frame clones and lacks some. The table includes roughly 120,000 clones, approximately 92% detected once. These data belong to a study of T cell responses to AZD1222 COVID-19 vaccine. V was clipped by 1 base and J by 5 bases; unmatched bases: 0. This CDR3 region has 14 residues. In germline, CDR1 is SEHNR, CDR2 FQNEAQ (reference sequence). General observations from the study: Possibly, clonal diversity was underestimated; donors were largely white British and included more females.

This TCR came from an adult who received the AZD1222 COVID-19 vaccine. This chain links TRBV7-9 with TRBJ2-7; TRBD2 agrees at 12 bases. The sequenced sample was peripheral blood, obtained 28 days after the second AZD1222 dose. CDR3 nucleotide sequence: TGTGCCAGCAGCTTAGGACTAGCGGGAGACGAGCAGTACTTC. Residues: CASSLGLAGDEQYF. Supplemented by reference TRBV7-9 and TRBJ2-7, the full variable domain reads DTGVSQNPRHKITKRGQNVTFRCDPISEHNRLYWYRQTLGQGPEFLTYFQNEAQLEKSRLLSDRFSAERPKGSFSTLEIQRTEQGDSAMYLCASSLGLAGDEQYFGPGTRLTVT.